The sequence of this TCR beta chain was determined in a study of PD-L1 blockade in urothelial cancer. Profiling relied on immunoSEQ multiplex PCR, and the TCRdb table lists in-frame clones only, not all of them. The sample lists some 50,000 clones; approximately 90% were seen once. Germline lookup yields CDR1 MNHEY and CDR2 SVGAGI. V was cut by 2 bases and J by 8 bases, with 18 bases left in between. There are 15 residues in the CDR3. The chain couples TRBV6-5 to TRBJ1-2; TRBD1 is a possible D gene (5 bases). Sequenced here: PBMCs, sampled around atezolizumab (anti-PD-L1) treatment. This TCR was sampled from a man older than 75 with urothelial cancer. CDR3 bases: TGTGCCAGCAGTTACGGGGTGGGAGGGACCTACGGCTACACCTTC. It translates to CASSYGVGGTYGYTF.